The T cell receptor (beta chain) under discussion was sequenced for a study of blood T cell repertoires in COVID-19. Original processing methods: Reference gene primer amplification gave estimated nucleated cell counts. Using immunoSEQ multiplex PCR, the repertoire was profiled, and TCRdb retains in-frame clones only, with some absent. Clone size and the V and J calls come from that table; the DNA yielded D and trimming. The table lists a few hundred thousand clones, around 89% of them singletons. V lost 1 base to trimming and J lost 1 base, with 23 bases between them. Per the germline V gene, CDR1 is MNHEY and CDR2 is SMNVEV (reference sequence). The CDR3 has 20 residues.

The source of this sequence is a woman in her forties or fifties with active or convalescent COVID-19. The J gene is TRBJ1-3, the V gene TRBV27, with D possibly matching TRBD1 (6 bases). Source material: peripheral blood. Written as DNA, the CDR3 is TGTGCCAGCAGTTTATTTATTCAGAACGCCCCAGGGGTTTCTGGAAACACCATATATTTT. It specifies CASSLFIQNAPGVSGNTIYF.